This T cell receptor beta chain is from a study of shared clonotypes between healthy human individuals. Overall study findings and caveats: Naive subsets typically showed greater estimated richness than memory subsets.

V was trimmed by 6 bases and J by 7 bases, leaving 10 bases between them. Per germline, CDR1 ENHRY and CDR2 SYGVKD. This CDR3 contains 11 residues. Here immunoSEQ multiplex PCR was the method, and the copy in TCRdb shows in-frame clones only, minus some. The data hold tens of thousands of clones, with 60% to 80% observed a single time. On this clone itself: As yet, its antigen is unknown.

This rearrangement joins TRBV10-3 to TRBJ2-7; no reliable D call. The receptor comes from a man aged 25-45 years in good health. The sequenced sample consisted of memory CD8+ T cells sorted from blood. Subset: CD45RO+ cells pooled with CCR7-negative TemRA cells. The CDR3 bases are TGTGCCATCAGGGTAGGCTGGGAGCAGTACTTC. Translation gives CAIRVGWEQYF.